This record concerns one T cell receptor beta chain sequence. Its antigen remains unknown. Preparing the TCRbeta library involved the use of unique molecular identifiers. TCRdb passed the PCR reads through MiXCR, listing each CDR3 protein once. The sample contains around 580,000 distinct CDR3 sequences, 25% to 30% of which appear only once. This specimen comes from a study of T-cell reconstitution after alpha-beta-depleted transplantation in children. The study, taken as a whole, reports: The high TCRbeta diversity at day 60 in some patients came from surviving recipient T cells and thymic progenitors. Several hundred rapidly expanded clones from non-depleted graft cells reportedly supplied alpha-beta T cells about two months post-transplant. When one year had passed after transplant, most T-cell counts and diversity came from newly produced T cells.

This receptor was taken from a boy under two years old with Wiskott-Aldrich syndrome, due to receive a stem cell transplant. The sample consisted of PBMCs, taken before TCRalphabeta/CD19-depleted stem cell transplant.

The CDR3 DNA reads TGTGCCCGCCACGGGCGGGAGCCCACCGGGGAGCTGTTTTTT. Its protein is CARHGREPTGELFF. The V call is TRBV7-9, the J call TRBJ2-2, with 7 nucleotides matching TRBD2. V was clipped by 11 bases and J by 4 bases; unmatched bases: 10. There are 14 residues in the CDR3. CDR1 SEHNR and CDR2 FQNEAQ come from the germline V gene (reference sequence).